A selection of T cell receptor beta chains follows, all from one sample in a study of T cells in Graves' hyperthyroidism and ophthalmopathy. TCRdb passed the multiplex PCR reads through MiXCR, listing each CDR3 protein once. The sample includes about 410,000 distinct CDR3 sequences, roughly 14% of them seen just once. The sequencing sample was made of blood. Every receptor here comes from a man between 18 and 29 years old with Graves' ophthalmopathy. Both conserved end residues are part of each CDR3. The D gene is left open where the match is weak. Not every row has a clone size; where given, it reads once, few, many or a size class.

cdr3_aa cdr3_nt clone_size j_call d_call v_call
CASSLYRGQDGYTF TGTGCCAGCAGCCTGTACAGGGGGCAGGATGGCTACACCTTC many TRBJ1-2 TRBD1 TRBV7-9
CASRHKEGWSTEAFF TGTGCCAGCAGACACAAGGAGGGGTGGAGCACTGAAGCTTTCTTT - TRBJ1-1 - TRBV12-3/TRBV12-4
CASSGRTSGEQFF TGCGCCAGCAGCGGCCGGACTAGCGGGGAGCAGTTCTTC many TRBJ2-1 TRBD2 TRBV5-1
CASSLALGPPTDTQYF TGTGCCAGCAGCTTAGCGCTCGGACCGCCCACAGATACGCAGTATTTT many TRBJ2-3 - TRBV7-2
CSATSPGYGYTF TGCAGTGCTACCTCCCCTGGCTATGGCTACACCTTC many TRBJ1-2 - TRBV20-1
CAWSVQGDTEAFF TGTGCCTGGAGTGTACAAGGGGACACTGAAGCTTTCTTT many TRBJ1-1 - TRBV30
CASSQGPDITTNEKLFF TGCGCCAGCAGCCAAGGCCCCGACATAACAACTAATGAAAAACTGTTTTTT few TRBJ1-4 - TRBV4-1
CASSLGPLNTGELFF TGTGCCAGCAGCTTAGGACCGTTGAACACCGGGGAGCTGTTTTTT many TRBJ2-2 - TRBV7-9
CASSQGGGIDQETQYF TGCGCCAGCAGCCAAGGAGGTGGCATAGACCAAGAGACCCAGTACTTC many TRBJ2-5 - TRBV4-1
CSVDFLLNTEAFF TGCAGCGTTGATTTTCTGTTGAACACTGAAGCTTTCTTT many TRBJ1-1 - TRBV29-1
CSVIPGSRGGELFF TGCAGCGTCATACCAGGGTCTCGTGGCGGGGAGCTGTTTTTT - TRBJ2-2 - TRBV29-1
CASSPDSFYEQHF TGTGCCAGCTCACCGGACAGCTTCTACGAGCAGCACTTC - TRBJ2-7 - TRBV18
CAIRTSGFTYEQYF TGTGCCATCAGAACTAGCGGGTTCACCTACGAGCAGTACTTC many TRBJ2-7 TRBD2 TRBV10-3
CATSDAGGGKNEKLFF TGTGCCACCAGCGATGCTGGAGGGGGCAAAAATGAAAAACTGTTTTTT - TRBJ1-4 TRBD1 TRBV15
CSASRLLGTEAFF TGCAGTGCTAGCAGGTTGTTAGGAACTGAAGCTTTCTTT many TRBJ1-1 - TRBV20-1
CATSRAYQGVGYGYTF TGTGCCACCAGCAGAGCGTACCAGGGGGTCGGCTATGGCTACACCTTC many TRBJ1-2 TRBD1 TRBV15
CSATGTSFNEQFF TGCAGTGCAACCGGGACTAGTTTCAATGAGCAGTTCTTC many TRBJ2-1 TRBD2 TRBV20-1
CASSYSGRSGNTIYF TGTGCCAGCAGTTACTCGGGGCGGTCTGGAAACACCATATATTTT few TRBJ1-3 - TRBV6-2/TRBV6-3
CASSSQGSGGELFF TGTGCCAGCAGCTCACAGGGTTCTGGCGGGGAGCTGTTTTTT few TRBJ2-2 - TRBV7-9
CASSARDRSNTDTQYF TGCGCCAGCAGCGCCAGAGACAGGTCGAACACAGATACGCAGTATTTT many TRBJ2-3 - TRBV5-1
CSANPWEHGETQYF TGCAGTGCTAACCCCTGGGAGCATGGGGAGACCCAGTACTTC many TRBJ2-5 - TRBV20-1
CASSLGLAGAPWSSYNEQFF TGTGCCAGCAGCCTGGGACTAGCGGGGGCCCCATGGAGTTCCTACAATGAGCAGTTCTTC many TRBJ2-1 TRBD2 TRBV13
CACPKKGVGNEQFF TGTGCCTGCCCAAAAAAGGGCGTGGGGAATGAGCAGTTCTTC many TRBJ2-1 - TRBV30
CASSLNEGPGRSETQYF TGTGCTAGCAGCTTAAATGAGGGACCCGGCCGGTCGGAGACCCAGTACTTC - TRBJ2-5 - TRBV7-7
CASSQKRGSGNTIYF TGTGCCAGCAGCCAAAAAAGGGGCTCTGGAAACACCATATATTTT few TRBJ1-3 - TRBV3-1
CAITRDVGEPEKLFF TGTGCCATCACCAGGGACGTCGGGGAACCTGAAAAACTGTTTTTT - TRBJ1-4 - TRBV10-3
CASSLFGGRATGELFF TGTGCCAGCAGTTTATTCGGGGGGCGGGCCACCGGGGAGCTGTTTTTT - TRBJ2-2 - TRBV27
CASSQSQAYSPLHF TGTGCCAGCAGCCAGAGTCAAGCGTATTCACCCCTCCACTTT many TRBJ1-6 - TRBV7-9
CASSRRTGSTYEQYF TGTGCCAGCAGTCGACGGACAGGGAGCACCTACGAGCAGTACTTC many TRBJ2-7 TRBD1 TRBV6-2/TRBV6-3
CAWSFTSSYNSPLHF TGTGCCTGGAGCTTTACGAGCTCCTATAATTCACCCCTCCACTTT - TRBJ1-6 - TRBV30
CASRTLAGGGETQYF TGTGCCAGCAGAACCCTAGCGGGAGGCGGTGAGACCCAGTACTTC - TRBJ2-5 TRBD2 TRBV5-4
CASSYSSGRYGYTF TGTGCCAGCAGTTACTCTTCAGGGCGATATGGCTACACCTTC many TRBJ1-2 - TRBV6-5
CASSVGGGLGNEQFF TGTGCCAGCAGCGTAGGGGGGGGGTTGGGCAATGAGCAGTTCTTC few TRBJ2-1 TRBD2 TRBV9
CASRPTPEWETQYF TGTGCCAGCAGGCCCACCCCCGAGTGGGAGACCCAGTACTTC many TRBJ2-5 - TRBV5-6
CASSYGWGSHRTDTQYF TGTGCCAGCAGTTACGGTTGGGGAAGCCATCGCACAGATACGCAGTATTTT few TRBJ2-3 - TRBV6-9